Listed below are T cell receptor beta chains from one sample, sequenced in a study of blood T cells in healthy people across ages. TCRdb re-called the 5' RACE reads through MiXCR, storing one row per CDR3 protein. The table records hundreds of thousands of distinct CDR3 sequences, under 65% of them present only once. Sequences were obtained from blood. The receptors here all came from a woman older than 75 in good health. Each CDR3 is given with its conserved first and last residue. Fields, in order: V gene, D gene, clone size, CDR3 length, J gene, CDR3 protein, CDR3 DNA. A D gene is named only where the DNA matches it firmly. The listing skips clone size in some rows; elsewhere it reads once, few, many or a size class.

TRBV20-1	TRBD1	many	15	TRBJ2-4	CSARDPDRVGNIQYF	TGCAGTGCTAGAGATCCGGACAGGGTAGGAAACATTCAGTACTTC
TRBV28	-	-	15	TRBJ1-5	CATLIDRRFNQPQHF	TGTGCCACCTTAATCGACAGGCGATTCAATCAGCCCCAGCATTTT
TRBV10-3	TRBD1	many	14	TRBJ2-3	CAISPGQGTDTQYF	TGTGCCATCAGCCCCGGACAGGGGACAGATACGCAGTATTTT
TRBV18	-	-	16	TRBJ1-1	CASSLRAGDMNTEAFF	TGTGCCAGCTCACTCCGGGCAGGGGACATGAACACTGAAGCTTTCTTT
TRBV3-1	-	-	14	TRBJ2-1	CASSHIRGVGEQFF	TGTGCCAGCAGCCATATCCGAGGGGTGGGTGAGCAGTTCTTC
TRBV6-6	-	-	13	TRBJ2-3	CASSSRDSDTQYF	TGTGCCAGCAGTTCCCGGGACTCAGATACGCAGTATTTT
TRBV20-1	-	-	12	TRBJ2-1	CSASHSYNEQFF	TGCAGTGCCTCACACTCGTACAATGAGCAGTTCTTC
TRBV29-1	-	-	12	TRBJ2-5	CSALWGAETQYF	TGCAGCGCCCTGTGGGGTGCGGAGACCCAGTACTTC
TRBV7-9	-	many	12	TRBJ2-1	CASSLAQGEQFF	TGTGCCAGCAGCTTAGCTCAGGGTGAGCAGTTCTTC
TRBV29-1	-	once	13	TRBJ2-3	CSVATRQVDTQYF	TGCAGCGTTGCTACTCGGCAGGTTGATACGCAGTATTTT
TRBV28	-	-	13	TRBJ2-5	CASSLPWEETQYF	TGTGCCAGCAGTTTACCCTGGGAAGAGACCCAGTACTTC
TRBV12-3/TRBV12-4	TRBD2	-	14	TRBJ2-3	CASHASGSTDTQYF	TGTGCCAGCCATGCTAGCGGGAGCACAGATACGCAGTATTTT
TRBV29-1	-	many	13	TRBJ2-5	CSVDLGYQETQYF	TGCAGCGTTGATTTGGGGTACCAAGAGACCCAGTACTTC
TRBV28	-	many	14	TRBJ2-6	CASSWTLGANVLTF	TGTGCCAGCAGTTGGACGCTTGGGGCCAACGTCCTGACTTTC
TRBV12-3/TRBV12-4	TRBD1	many	13	TRBJ1-2	CASSRQGNYGYTF	TGTGCCAGCAGCCGACAGGGGAACTATGGCTACACCTTC
TRBV28	-	-	16	TRBJ1-2	CASSPSGQAYLYGYTF	TGTGCCAGCAGTCCCTCCGGGCAGGCTTACCTCTATGGCTACACCTTC
TRBV29-1	-	-	15	TRBJ2-3	CSVEERIFSTDTQYF	TGCAGCGTTGAAGAGCGGATCTTTAGCACAGATACGCAGTATTTT
TRBV27	-	many	16	TRBJ1-6	CASSLFSTAMNSPLHF	TGTGCCAGCAGTTTATTTAGTACGGCGATGAATTCACCCCTCCACTTT
TRBV5-1	-	once	16	TRBJ1-2	CASSFPNDGWTAEYTF	TGCGCCAGCAGCTTTCCGAACGACGGATGGACAGCCGAATACACCTTC
TRBV5-6	TRBD2	-	14	TRBJ2-5	CASWRTSPKETQYF	TGTGCCAGCTGGAGGACTAGTCCTAAAGAGACCCAGTACTTC
TRBV7-9	-	many	12	TRBJ2-7	CASSLSDYEQYF	TGTGCCAGCAGCTTATCCGACTACGAGCAGTACTTC